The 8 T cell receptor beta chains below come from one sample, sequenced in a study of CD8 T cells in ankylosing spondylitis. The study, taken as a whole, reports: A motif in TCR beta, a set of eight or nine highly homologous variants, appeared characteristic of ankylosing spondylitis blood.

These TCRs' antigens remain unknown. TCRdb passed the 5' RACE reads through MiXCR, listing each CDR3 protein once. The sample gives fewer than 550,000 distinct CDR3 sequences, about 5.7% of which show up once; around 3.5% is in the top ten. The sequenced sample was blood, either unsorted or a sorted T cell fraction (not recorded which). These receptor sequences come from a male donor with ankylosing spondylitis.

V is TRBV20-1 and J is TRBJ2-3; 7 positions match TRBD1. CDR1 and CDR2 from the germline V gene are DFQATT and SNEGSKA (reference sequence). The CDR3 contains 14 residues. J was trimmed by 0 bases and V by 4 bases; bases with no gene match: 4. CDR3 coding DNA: TGCAGTGCTAAGACAGGGCCAAGCACAGATACGCAGTATTTT. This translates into CSAKTGPSTDTQYF.

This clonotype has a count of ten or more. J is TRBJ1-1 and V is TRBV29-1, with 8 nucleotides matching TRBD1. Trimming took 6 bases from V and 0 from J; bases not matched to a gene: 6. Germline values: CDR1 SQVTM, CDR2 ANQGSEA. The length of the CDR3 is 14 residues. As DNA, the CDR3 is TGCAGCGTAGAAAGACAGGGGATGAACACTGAAGCTTTCTTT. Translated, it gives CSVERQGMNTEAFF.

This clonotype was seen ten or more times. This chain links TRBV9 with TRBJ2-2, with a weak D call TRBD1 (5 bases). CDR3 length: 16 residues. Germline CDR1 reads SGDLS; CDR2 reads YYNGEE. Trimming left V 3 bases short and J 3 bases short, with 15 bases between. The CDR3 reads CASSEPSSGYTGELFF. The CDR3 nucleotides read TGTGCCAGCAGCGAGCCCTCGTCAGGGTACACCGGGGAGCTGTTTTTT.

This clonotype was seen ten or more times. In DNA form, the CDR3 reads TGTGCCAGCACCGACAGTTACCAAGAGACCCAGTACTTC. Residues: CASTDSYQETQYF. This rearrangement joins TRBV12-3 or TRBV12-4 to TRBJ2-5, with TRBD1 as a possible D gene (5 bases). There are 13 residues in the CDR3. Trimming left V 7 bases short and J 0 bases short, with 9 bases between.

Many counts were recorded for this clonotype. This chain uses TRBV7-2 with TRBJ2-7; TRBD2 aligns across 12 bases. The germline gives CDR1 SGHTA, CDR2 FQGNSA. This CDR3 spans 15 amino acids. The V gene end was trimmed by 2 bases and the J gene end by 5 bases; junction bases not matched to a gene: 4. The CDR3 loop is CASSLMRTSGNEQYF. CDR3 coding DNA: TGTGCCAGCAGCTTAATGCGGACTAGCGGGAACGAGCAGTACTTC.

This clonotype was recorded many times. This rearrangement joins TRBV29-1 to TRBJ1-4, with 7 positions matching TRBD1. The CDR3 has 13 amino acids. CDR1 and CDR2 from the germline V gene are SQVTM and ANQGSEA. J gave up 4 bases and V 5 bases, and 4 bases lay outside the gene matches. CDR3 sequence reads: CSVWTGVNEKLFF. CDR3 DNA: TGCAGCGTTTGGACAGGCGTTAATGAAAAACTGTTTTTT. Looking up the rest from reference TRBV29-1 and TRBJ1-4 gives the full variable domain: SAVISQKPSRDICQRGTSLTIQCQVDSQVTMMFWYRQQPGQSLTLIATANQGSEATYESGFVIDKFPISRPNLTFSTLTVSNMSPEDSSIYLCSVWTGVNEKLFFGSGTQLSVL.

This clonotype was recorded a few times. In DNA, the CDR3 is TGTGCCAGCAGCTTGGAAAACAGGGGATGGGACACAGATACGCAGTATTTT. Its translation: CASSLENRGWDTDTQYF. The chain couples TRBV11-2 to TRBJ2-3, with TRBD1 identical over 7 bases. The CDR3 is 17 residues long. Trimming took 3 bases from V and 2 from J; bases not matched to a gene: 11. Germline CDR1 and CDR2: SGHAT and FQNNGV.

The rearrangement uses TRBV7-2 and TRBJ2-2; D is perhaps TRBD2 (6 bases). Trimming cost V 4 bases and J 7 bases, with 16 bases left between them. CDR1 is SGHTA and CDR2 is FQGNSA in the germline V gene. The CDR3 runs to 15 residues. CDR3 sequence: CASSCFWEVDGELFF. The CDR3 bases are TGTGCCAGCAGCTGTTTTTGGGAGGTGGACGGGGAGCTGTTTTTT.